This entry is about one T cell receptor beta chain. Its count unrecorded, this clonotype is medium-sized (0.01 to 0.1%) by frequency. What this receptor recognizes is not known. The protocol used for the library was 10x single-cell sequencing. CSF cells were profiled with 10X Genomics single-cell V(D)J and 5' gene-expression libraries. CSF single-cell TCR libraries were sequenced on an Illumina NextSeq550. The published analysis was carried out like this. After V(D)J reads were mapped to the vdj-GRCh38 alts ensemble 2.0.0 reference, the Cell Ranger vdj pipeline was used to analyse the reads. A clonotype was defined as a group of cell barcodes sharing the same set of productive CDR3 nucleotide sequences. To link clonality with transcriptional profiles, clonotype information was added to the Seurat v3.0 gene-expression metadata. Exclusion was applied to CSF cells with more than 1,800 genes, more than 7,500 UMIs or more than 10% mitochondrial reads. CDR3-beta sequences were compared against VDJdb to identify TCRs with known antigen specificity. The network analysis of clone sharing was performed with the R package qgraph and was limited to TCRs that had complete alpha and beta chains. The reads underwent TCRdb reprocessing, giving one record for each CDR3 protein sequence and no DNA. TCRdb's processing, not the authors' own work, is the source of the V and J calls. The table for this sample shows approximately 1,400 distinct CDR3 sequences. The top ten constitute approximately 19% of the sample.

CDR1 is given as SGHNT and CDR2 as YENEEA, both from the germline V gene. There are 15 amino acids in the CDR3, from cysteine to phenylalanine inclusive. The coding DNA is unavailable. This entry is derived from a study of CD8 T cells in cerebrospinal fluid in Alzheimer's disease (dated by TCRdb to 2020 to 2022). About the investigation overall: CSF T cell clonal expansion was assessed with two single-cell approaches: plate-based nested PCR sequencing and droplet-based sequencing. The study examined whether cerebrospinal fluid from healthy elderly individuals and from patients with neurodegenerative disease contained clonally expanded T cells. The droplet-based CSF analysis comparing patients with controls included about nine healthy controls (roughly 11,000 cells) and about nine patients with MCI or Alzheimer's disease (approximately 9,800 cells). A total of 20 to 25 samples were covered by the CSF gene-expression analysis, in which Parkinson's disease patients were included. Study-level results and caveats: A higher percentage of TCRs was made up by the largest CSF clone in patients with MCI or Alzheimer's disease than in controls. When data were pooled, most of the 6 Alzheimer's patients but only 1 of 10 healthy subjects had a highly expanded clone, defined as at least 3% of TCRs. The EBV-specific clones were neither the most highly expanded clones nor enriched among patients. It was cautioned by the authors that a causal link between EBV and Alzheimer's disease is not established by the detection of EBV-specific TCRs in CSF. The overall clonality comparison included only samples with detectable clones (approximately 11 healthy, 5 MCI, 5 AD, 6 PD).

Every participant was in good physical condition and had no acute infectious disease. Biomarkers including neurofilament, amyloid-beta and tau were used to confirm neurodegeneration in the patients. For droplet-based sequencing, live CSF cells were sorted using a live/dead marker. To pellet immune cells, CSF obtained by lumbar puncture was centrifuged at 300g. CSF samples were checked for red blood cells, and any sample contaminated with blood was excluded. CSF cells were cryopreserved in freezing medium, frozen overnight at -80 degrees C, and subsequently stored in liquid nitrogen. Before analysis, CSF samples were kept in storage for less than seven months.

Sequencing input: cerebrospinal fluid. The clonotype originates from a human donor with mild cognitive impairment. Here the chain combines TRBV11-3 and TRBJ1-6; TCRdb designates TRBD1, a call that cannot be tested without DNA. The CDR3 reads CASSFFPLYNSPLHF.